The 30 T cell receptor beta chains below were found in one sample sequenced in a study of blood T cell repertoires in COVID-19. Some clones are missing from TCRdb's copy, which holds only in-frame ones; the method was immunoSEQ multiplex PCR. In the table there are roughly 160,000 clones, more than 85% of which are singletons. What was sequenced was PBMCs or T cells enriched from blood (not recorded which). The source is a woman aged 45-65 years who had recovered from COVID-19.

V usage is TRBV19 and J usage is TRBJ1-5; no firm D call. There are 14 residues in the CDR3. Germline CDR1 is LNHDA and CDR2 is SQIVND (reference sequence). V gave up 5 bases and J gave up 4 bases, with 12 bases separating them. The CDR3 region is CASSGRYPNQPQHF. The CDR3 bases are TGTGCCAGTAGTGGCAGATACCCAAATCAGCCCCAGCATTTT.

V and J are TRBV21-1 and TRBJ1-5; the table's D call, TRBD1, has no DNA check behind it. TRBV21-1 is a pseudogene segment. CDR3 size: 16 residues. DNA for the CDR3: TGTGCCAGCAGCCTTCCTTCCAGAAATAGCAATCAGCCCCAGCATTTT. This encodes CASSLPSRNSNQPQHF.

V is TRBV6-5 and J is TRBJ2-5; TRBD2 is a possible D gene (6 bases). The germline CDR1 and CDR2 sequences are MNHEY and SVGAGI. The CDR3 has 15 residues. Trimming pared 0 bases from V and 0 bases from J, leaving 8 bases between. The CDR3 DNA is TGTGCCAGCAGTTACTCATCGGGGGACCAAGAGACCCAGTACTTC. It codes for CASSYSSGDQETQYF.

The CDR3 loop reads CSASPLTGTGGDSPLHF. CDR3 DNA: TGCAGTGCTAGTCCCCTAACCGGGACAGGGGGCGATTCACCCCTCCACTTT. V is TRBV20-1 and J is TRBJ1-6; 12 bases fit TRBD1. Germline loops: CDR1 DFQATT, CDR2 SNEGSKA (reference sequence). The V gene end was trimmed by 3 bases and the J gene end by 8 bases; junction bases not matched to a gene: 11. This CDR3 is built from 17 residues.

The chain employs TRBV30 and TRBJ1-2, with a weak D call TRBD1 (6 bases). From germline, CDR1 is GTSNPN and CDR2 SVGIG (reference sequence). The CDR3 loop spans 14 amino acids. The V gene lost 7 bases and the J gene lost 4 bases, with 19 bases spanning the gap. The CDR3 loop reads CASLGQSRRYGYTF. As DNA, the CDR3 is TGTGCCTCGTTAGGACAGTCCCGCCGCTATGGCTACACCTTC.

The chain couples TRBV28 to TRBJ1-2; TRBD1 is a possible D gene (6 bases). Germline CDR1 reads MDHEN; CDR2 reads SYDVKM. Trimming removed 3 bases from V and 2 bases from J, with 25 bases in between. This CDR3 spans 19 amino acids. The CDR3 reads CASSLEWAGQGLLNYGYTF. DNA for the CDR3: TGTGCCAGCAGTTTGGAGTGGGCCGGCCAGGGGCTTTTGAACTATGGCTACACCTTC.

V and J are TRBV12-3 or TRBV12-4 and TRBJ2-7; weak D call: TRBD2 (6 bases). Trimming removed 6 bases at V and 6 bases at J, with 15 bases between. CDR3 length equals 13 residues. For the CDR3, the DNA is TGTGCCAGCAGCCCTGAACTAGCAGCCGAGCAGTACTTC. This translates into CASSPELAAEQYF.

V gene TRBV18 combines with J gene TRBJ2-5; weak D call: TRBD2 (6 bases). CDR1 is KGHSH, CDR2 LQKENI, per germline. The CDR3 has 13 residues. Trimming took off 6 bases at V and 5 bases at J, with 13 bases between the two ends. Here the CDR3 DNA reads TGTGCCAGCTCCTCGGGACTGGGGGAGACCCAGTACTTC. This encodes CASSSGLGETQYF.

The gene calls are TRBV5-1 and TRBJ2-1, with 7 bases aligning to TRBD2. The V and J ends lost 4 bases and 5 bases, in that order; junction bases with no gene match: 15. This CDR3 is built from 17 residues. Germline V CDR1 and CDR2: SGHRS, YFSETQ. CDR3 DNA sequence: TGCGCCAGCAGCCAGTTCGGGGAGGGCCTCGGGAACAATGAGCAGTTCTTC. Protein product: CASSQFGEGLGNNEQFF.

V usage is TRBV28 and J usage is TRBJ1-5; 7 positions match TRBD1. This CDR3 has 16 residues. In germline, CDR1 is MDHEN, CDR2 SYDVKM. The J segment lost 1 base and the V segment lost 6 bases, leaving 9 bases of the junction unmatched. CDR3 region: CASRPTGVGSNQPQHF. CDR3 bases: TGTGCCAGCAGACCCACAGGGGTCGGAAGCAATCAGCCCCAGCATTTT.

This clone was seen just once. V usage is TRBV7-2 and J usage is TRBJ2-1; 9 positions match TRBD2. This CDR3 has 14 residues. V lost 4 bases to trimming and J lost 6 bases; unmatched junction nucleotides: 4. Germline CDR1 reads SGHTA; CDR2 reads FQGNSA. The CDR3 reads CASSWGLAVNEQFF. For the CDR3, the DNA is TGTGCCAGCAGCTGGGGACTAGCCGTCAATGAGCAGTTCTTC.

V gene TRBV7-9 combines with J gene TRBJ2-1; weak D call: TRBD2 (5 bases). In germline, CDR1 is SEHNR, CDR2 FQNEAQ (reference sequence). CDR3 length: 15 residues. The V gene lost 8 bases and the J gene lost 5 bases, with 19 bases spanning the gap. CDR3 residues: CASDTKIREHNEQFF. CDR3 bases: TGTGCCAGCGATACCAAAATCCGGGAACACAATGAGCAGTTCTTC.

This sequence joins TRBV5-1 and TRBJ2-1, with 7 bases that match TRBD2. J lost 6 bases, V lost 4 bases, and 10 bases had no gene match. The germline V gene encodes CDR1 SGHRS and CDR2 YFSETQ. The CDR3 extends over 15 amino acids. The CDR3 DNA follows: TGCGCCAGCAGCGGGGAGGGAGGGCCACGCAATGAGCAGTTCTTC. This sequence encodes CASSGEGGPRNEQFF.

The V gene is TRBV6-1, the J gene TRBJ2-1; TRBD2 matches at 7 bases. With V trimmed by 4 bases and J by 3 bases, 9 bases remained unmatched. Per the germline V gene, CDR1 is MNHNS and CDR2 is SASEGT. CDR3 size: 16 residues. Here the CDR3 reads CASSGLTSAHYNEQFF. The CDR3 DNA is TGTGCCAGCAGTGGCCTAACTAGCGCTCACTACAATGAGCAGTTCTTC.

The CDR3 reads CASIQGGSNQPQHF. CDR3 nucleotide sequence: TGTGCCAGTATTCAGGGTGGCAGCAATCAGCCCCAGCATTTT. This rearrangement joins TRBV19 to TRBJ1-5; D may be TRBD1 (5 bases). Germline CDR1 and CDR2: LNHDA and SQIVND (reference sequence). The ends were cut back, 7 bases at V and 1 base at J, with 11 bases in the middle. This CDR3 region has 14 residues.

The gene calls are TRBV6-5 and TRBJ2-2; TRBD2 agrees at 14 bases. Germline assignment: CDR1 MNHEY and CDR2 SVGAGI. Germline trimming cut 6 bases from V and 7 bases from J; bases unmatched to any gene: 4. The CDR3 consists of 15 residues. CDR3 DNA sequence: TGTGCCAGCAGCGGACTAGCGGGAGGTGGCGGGGAGCTGTTTTTT. Its translation: CASSGLAGGGGELFF.

The J gene is TRBJ1-2, the V gene TRBV28; TRBD1 matches at 8 bases. CDR1 MDHEN and CDR2 SYDVKM come from the germline V gene. This CDR3 region has 15 residues. V trimming: 2 bases; J trimming: 5 bases; junction bases outside the gene matches: 7. In DNA, the CDR3 is TGTGCCAGCAGTTTAGCGGACAGGGTTGGATATGGCTACACCTTC. Its translation is CASSLADRVGYGYTF.

The CDR3 bases are TGTGCCAGCAGCTTACAGGGGGCATCCTACAATGAGCAGTTCTTC. Amino acid sequence: CASSLQGASYNEQFF. The chain joins TRBV11-2 to TRBJ2-1; 8 bases align to TRBD1. Germline assignment: CDR1 SGHAT and CDR2 FQNNGV. V trimming: 2 bases; J trimming: 1 base; junction bases outside the gene matches: 1. The CDR3 runs to 15 residues.

V gene TRBV7-2 combines with J gene TRBJ2-7; 9 nucleotides match TRBD2. CDR1 and CDR2 (germline): SGHTA, FQGNSA. The CDR3 contains 15 residues. V was pared by 5 bases and J by 1 base, with 6 bases of the junction left unmatched. This CDR3 is CASSQTSGLSYEQYF. Here the CDR3 DNA reads TGTGCCAGCAGCCAGACTAGCGGTCTTTCCTACGAGCAGTACTTC.

V usage is TRBV2 and J usage is TRBJ2-1; D not certain. V lost 5 bases and J 4 bases, leaving 9 bases between the germline ends. This CDR3 contains 13 residues. From germline, CDR1 is SNHLY and CDR2 FYNNEI. For the CDR3, the DNA is TGTGCCAGCAGTAATAGTGTATACAATGAGCAGTTCTTC. Protein product: CASSNSVYNEQFF.

The CDR3 loop reads CASSYAGQGARKLFF. The DNA of the CDR3 is TGTGCCAGCAGTTACGCGGGACAGGGGGCCAGGAAACTGTTTTTT. The rearrangement uses TRBV6-5 and TRBJ1-4; 12 bases are shared with TRBD1. This CDR3 contains 15 residues. CDR1 MNHEY and CDR2 SVGAGI come from the germline V gene. V shed 2 bases, J shed 11 bases, and the junction held 6 bases outside the gene matches.

The chain couples TRBV5-1 to TRBJ1-1, with D hard to call. The CDR3 contains 14 residues. In germline, CDR1 is SGHRS, CDR2 YFSETQ. The germline V and J ends were trimmed by 0 bases and 1 base, with 7 bases remaining between them. CDR3 region: CASSLEMRNTEAFF. The CDR3 DNA sequence: TGCGCCAGCAGCTTGGAGATGCGGAACACTGAAGCTTTCTTT.

The chain carries TRBV6-2 or TRBV6-3 and TRBJ2-5; D unclear. Germline V CDR1 and CDR2: MNHEY, SVGEGT. V was pared by 0 bases and J by 0 bases, with 14 bases between. The CDR3 runs to 17 residues. This CDR3 reads CASSYSVAANHQETQYF. The DNA for the CDR3 is TGTGCCAGCAGTTACTCGGTAGCAGCGAACCACCAAGAGACCCAGTACTTC.

CDR3 DNA sequence: TGTGCCAGCAGCCCAGGCCAGGGCAGTCAGGGAAACACCATATATTTT. It translates to CASSPGQGSQGNTIYF. J is TRBJ1-3 and V is TRBV9; TRBD1 is a possible D gene (5 bases). CDR3 length: 16 amino acids. Trimming cost V 4 bases and J 4 bases, with 18 bases left between them. The V gene's germline CDR1 is SGDLS and CDR2 YYNGEE.

The chain joins TRBV11-2 to TRBJ1-6; D not resolved. The CDR3 length is 14 residues. Germline V lookup: CDR1 SGHAT, CDR2 FQNNGV. Between the trimmed V and J ends, which lost 3 bases and 7 bases, there was a span of 10 bases. CDR3 region: CASSFDTGNSPLHF. The CDR3 bases are TGTGCCAGCAGCTTCGACACTGGGAATTCACCCCTCCACTTT.

The chain uses TRBV10-2 and TRBJ2-1; TRBD2 matches 10 bases. CDR1 WSHSY and CDR2 SAAADI come from the germline V gene. V gave up 1 base and J gave up 10 bases; unmatched junction bases: 7. This CDR3 region has 15 residues. Here the CDR3 reads CASSEWASGSQEQFF. The CDR3 DNA follows: TGCGCCAGCAGTGAGTGGGCTAGCGGGAGCCAGGAGCAGTTCTTC.

The chain carries TRBV14 and TRBJ2-3; D might be TRBD2 (6 bases). V was pared by 3 bases and J by 8 bases, with 12 bases between. Looked up from germline, CDR1 is SGHDN and CDR2 is FVKESK. CDR3 length equals 13 residues. The CDR3 protein is CASSQGRRLTQYF. The CDR3, as DNA: TGTGCCAGCAGCCAGGGGAGGAGGCTTACGCAGTATTTT.

The rearrangement links TRBV19 to TRBJ2-5, with TRBD2 as a possible D gene (5 bases). Trimming took 2 bases from V and 5 from J, leaving 6 bases between them. CDR1 and CDR2 (germline): LNHDA, SQIVND (reference sequence). The CDR3 runs to 12 residues. CDR3 coding DNA: TGTGCCAGTAGTATAACGGGGGAGACCCAGTACTTC. Translated: CASSITGETQYF.

The genes are TRBV28 and TRBJ2-1; 9 nucleotides match TRBD2. V shed 2 bases, J shed 4 bases, and the junction held 3 bases outside the gene matches. CDR1 is MDHEN and CDR2 is SYDVKM in the germline V gene. The CDR3 spans 15 residues. CDR3 residues: CASSLVTSGYNEQFF. In nucleotides, the CDR3 is TGTGCCAGCAGTTTAGTGACTAGCGGATACAATGAGCAGTTCTTC.

The J gene is TRBJ1-3, the V gene TRBV18; TRBD1 agrees at 7 bases. V shed 5 bases and J 2 bases; nucleotides not matched to a gene: 6. Germline CDR1 reads KGHSH; CDR2 reads LQKENI. The CDR3 length is 15 residues. DNA for the CDR3: TGTGCCAGCTCAAGGACAGGTTCTACTGGAAACACCATATATTTT. Translation gives CASSRTGSTGNTIYF.